This entry is about one T cell receptor beta chain. Using its own MiXCR run on the 5' RACE reads, TCRdb lists one record per CDR3 protein. The sample includes about 40,000 distinct CDR3 sequences, 4.7% of them seen just once. V lost 1 base to trimming and J lost 9 bases; unmatched junction nucleotides: 11. Germline lookup yields CDR1 ENHRY and CDR2 SYGVKD. This CDR3 has 15 amino acids. The sample comes from a study of early T cells in non-severe SARS-CoV-2 infection. The TCR sequence derives from an adult who was a healthcare worker with PCR-confirmed SARS-CoV-2 infection or an uninfected control (not recorded which). The sample comprised whole blood. The genes are TRBV10-3 and TRBJ2-7, with TRBD2 identical over 8 bases. CDR3 loop: CAISELTSGIAGQYF. DNA for the CDR3: TGTGCCATCAGTGAGTTAACTAGCGGTATAGCCGGGCAGTACTTC.